Listed below are T cell receptor beta chains from one sample, sequenced in a study of blood T cell repertoires in COVID-19. Clones were sequenced by immunoSEQ multiplex PCR, and TCRdb holds only the in-frame ones, with some missing. The data show around 330,000 clones, roughly 90% seen once. The specimen sequenced was PBMCs or T cells enriched from blood (not recorded which). Receptors were obtained from a man between 60 and 75 years old who had recovered from COVID-19. Each CDR3 is given with its conserved first and last residue. The D gene is left open where the match is weak. Part of the rows lack a size; the others show once, few, many or a class for expanded clones.

size: .
D: TRBD2
V: TRBV28
J: TRBJ2-7
DNA: TGTGCCAGCTACCCTTTGCACGGACTAGCGGTATCCTACGAGCAGTACTTC
CDR3: CASYPLHGLAVSYEQYF

size: .
D: .
V: TRBV10-3
J: TRBJ2-5
DNA: TGTGCCACGAACAGAGACCAACAAGAGACCCAGTACTTC
CDR3: CATNRDQQETQYF

size: .
D: .
V: TRBV11-3
J: TRBJ2-1
DNA: TGTGCCAGCAGCTTACTAGAGACAGGCTCCTACAATGAGCAGTTCTTC
CDR3: CASSLLETGSYNEQFF

size: .
D: TRBD1
V: TRBV9
J: TRBJ2-1
DNA: TGTGCCAGCAGCTCCGTCCGGGACAGCCACAATGAGCAGTTCTTC
CDR3: CASSSVRDSHNEQFF

size: .
D: TRBD2
V: TRBV18
J: TRBJ2-7
DNA: TGTGCCAGCTCACCAGGGCTAGCGGGATTTGGCGAGCAGTACTTC
CDR3: CASSPGLAGFGEQYF

size: .
D: .
V: TRBV15
J: TRBJ2-2
DNA: TGTGCCACCAGCGTCGGGACAACGACCGGGGAGCTGTTTTTT
CDR3: CATSVGTTTGELFF

size: .
D: TRBD1
V: TRBV6-1
J: TRBJ1-1
DNA: TGTGCCAGCAGTGGAGGACAGGGGAGTATTTTGGGCACTGAAGCTTTCTTT
CDR3: CASSGGQGSILGTEAFF

size: .
D: TRBD2
V: TRBV4-3
J: TRBJ2-7
DNA: TGCGCCAGCAGCCAAGATATGGCTAGCGGGGGCTACGAGCAGTACTTC
CDR3: CASSQDMASGGYEQYF

size: .
D: .
V: TRBV6-5
J: TRBJ2-1
DNA: TGTGCCAGCAGTTACTCAGGGGTCGGTGAGCAGTTCTTC
CDR3: CASSYSGVGEQFF

size: .
D: .
V: TRBV18
J: TRBJ1-1
DNA: TGTGCCAGCTCACCACAAAAAGGCAGGGGGAACACTGAAGCTTTCTTT
CDR3: CASSPQKGRGNTEAFF

size: .
D: .
V: TRBV5-1
J: TRBJ1-1
DNA: TGCGCCAGCAGAGGGGAGGGGAACACTGAAGCTTTCTTT
CDR3: CASRGEGNTEAFF

size: .
D: .
V: TRBV6-5
J: TRBJ1-6
DNA: TGTGCCAGCAGTTACGGGAGCTATTCACCCCTCCACTTT
CDR3: CASSYGSYSPLHF

size: .
D: TRBD1
V: TRBV6-2/TRBV6-3
J: TRBJ1-1
DNA: TGTGCCAGCAGTAACGACAGGGAAATCACTGAAGCTTTCTTT
CDR3: CASSNDREITEAFF

size: few
D: .
V: TRBV7-6
J: TRBJ2-5
DNA: TGTGCCAGCAGCTTAGCGGGACTCGAGGAGACCCAGTACTTC
CDR3: CASSLAGLEETQYF

size: once
D: .
V: TRBV6-5
J: TRBJ1-2
DNA: TGTGCCAGCAGTACCGGGGGGGGTGGCTACACCTTC
CDR3: CASSTGGGGYTF

size: once
D: .
V: TRBV21-1
J: TRBJ2-1
DNA: TGTGCCAGCAGCAAAGGAGGAAAGGACAGGGGCCAGCTCAATGAGCAGTTCTTC
CDR3: CASSKGGKDRGQLNEQFF

size: .
D: TRBD2
V: TRBV18
J: TRBJ2-3
DNA: TGTGCCAGCTCACCCAGTATAGCGGGAGGGCCCACAGATACGCAGTATTTT
CDR3: CASSPSIAGGPTDTQYF

size: .
D: TRBD1
V: TRBV24-1
J: TRBJ2-5
DNA: TGTGCCACCAGTGATTTGCCCAGGACAGGGACGGGGGAGACCCAGTACTTC
CDR3: CATSDLPRTGTGETQYF

size: .
D: .
V: TRBV18
J: TRBJ1-2
DNA: TGTGCCAGCTCACCGAAACAGATGAACTATGGCTACACCTTC
CDR3: CASSPKQMNYGYTF

size: .
D: TRBD1
V: TRBV24-1
J: TRBJ2-4
DNA: TGTGCCACCAGTGACCCCAGGACAGGATCGGGCATTCAGTACTTC
CDR3: CATSDPRTGSGIQYF

size: few
D: .
V: TRBV7-9
J: TRBJ1-2
DNA: TGTGCCAGCAGCTCCGAGTTTGTTGATGGCTACACCTTC
CDR3: CASSSEFVDGYTF

size: .
D: .
V: TRBV3-1/TRBV3-2
J: TRBJ1-1
DNA: TGTGCCAGCAGCCAGTTAACAGGGCTCACTGAAGCTTTCTTT
CDR3: CASSQLTGLTEAFF

size: .
D: .
V: TRBV11-1
J: TRBJ2-4
DNA: TGTGCCAGCAGCTTAGGGGCAGGCCCCAACATTCAGTACTTC
CDR3: CASSLGAGPNIQYF

size: once
D: TRBD1
V: TRBV9
J: TRBJ1-2
DNA: TGTGCCAGCAGCGTAGACAGGGGGCGCGGAATCTATGGCTACACCTTC
CDR3: CASSVDRGRGIYGYTF

size: once
D: .
V: TRBV7-2
J: TRBJ1-4
DNA: TGTGCCAGCAGTAAACGTGGGGCATATGCAACTAATGAAAAACTGTTTTTT
CDR3: CASSKRGAYATNEKLFF

size: .
D: .
V: TRBV7-9
J: TRBJ2-3
DNA: TGTGCCAGCAGAGGGAGCGCAGATACGCAGTATTTT
CDR3: CASRGSADTQYF

size: .
D: TRBD1
V: TRBV5-1
J: TRBJ1-6
DNA: TGCGCCAGCAGCTTGGTGGTCTCCGGGACAGTAGATTCACCCCTCCACTTT
CDR3: CASSLVVSGTVDSPLHF

size: .
D: TRBD2
V: TRBV19
J: TRBJ2-2
DNA: TGTGCCAGTAGTATAGAGCCGACTAGCGGGGCGAACACCGGGGAGCTGTTTTTT
CDR3: CASSIEPTSGANTGELFF

size: .
D: TRBD2
V: TRBV6-2/TRBV6-3
J: TRBJ2-5
DNA: TGTGCCAGCAGTTACGCGGGAGTAGGTCAAGAGACCCAGTACTTC
CDR3: CASSYAGVGQETQYF

size: .
D: .
V: TRBV6-2/TRBV6-3
J: TRBJ1-2
DNA: TGTGCCAGCAGTTACTCGTGGAGTTCGACTAGCTACACCTTC
CDR3: CASSYSWSSTSYTF

size: .
D: .
V: TRBV5-1
J: TRBJ1-1
DNA: TGCGCCAGCAGCAGAGAGATAGCGACTGAAGCTTTCTTT
CDR3: CASSREIATEAFF

size: .
D: .
V: TRBV5-4
J: TRBJ2-3
DNA: TGTGCCAGCAGCTTGGGACTAGCAGATACGCAGTATTTT
CDR3: CASSLGLADTQYF

size: few
D: TRBD1
V: TRBV6-4
J: TRBJ2-1
DNA: TGTGCCAGCAGTGAAGGACAGGGACGGGGGAATGAGCAGTTCTTC
CDR3: CASSEGQGRGNEQFF

size: .
D: .
V: TRBV7-6
J: TRBJ1-2
DNA: TGTGCCAGCAGCCGGGGATTGACCGATGGCTACACCTTC
CDR3: CASSRGLTDGYTF

size: .
D: .
V: TRBV12-5
J: TRBJ1-5
DNA: TGTGCTAGTGGTAACAGGGTAGGGCAGCCCCAGCATTTT
CDR3: CASGNRVGQPQHF

size: .
D: TRBD1
V: TRBV4-1
J: TRBJ1-1
DNA: TGCGCCAGCAGGACAGACAGGGGATTGAACACTGAAGCTTTCTTT
CDR3: CASRTDRGLNTEAFF

size: .
D: TRBD2
V: TRBV25-1
J: TRBJ2-5
DNA: TGTGCCAGCAGTGAAAGAAGCGGGAAAGAGACCCAGTACTTC
CDR3: CASSERSGKETQYF

size: .
D: TRBD1
V: TRBV20-1
J: TRBJ1-5
DNA: TGCAGTGCTAGTCCAGGGGGTAATCAGCCCCAGCATTTT
CDR3: CSASPGGNQPQHF

size: .
D: TRBD2
V: TRBV29-1
J: TRBJ2-3
DNA: TGCAGCGTCCCGGCGGGAGGCACAGATACGCAGTATTTT
CDR3: CSVPAGGTDTQYF

size: .
D: TRBD1
V: TRBV5-1
J: TRBJ1-3
DNA: TGCGCCAGCAGCCGGGACAGACCCGGAAACACCATATATTTT
CDR3: CASSRDRPGNTIYF

size: .
D: .
V: TRBV5-4
J: TRBJ2-7
DNA: TGTGCCAGCGCCGCCGGGTCGCTAGGCACCTACGAGCAGTACTTC
CDR3: CASAAGSLGTYEQYF

size: .
D: .
V: TRBV30
J: TRBJ1-5
DNA: TGTGCCTGGAAAGTAGAGTTATTAAAAAATCAGCCCCAGCATTTT
CDR3: CAWKVELLKNQPQHF

size: .
D: .
V: TRBV5-1
J: TRBJ2-5
DNA: TGCGCCAGCAGCCTAGGCAGGGTCGAGACCCAGTACTTC
CDR3: CASSLGRVETQYF

size: .
D: TRBD1
V: TRBV19
J: TRBJ1-5
DNA: TGTGCCAGCAAAGGGACAGGCCAAAATCAGCCCCAGCATTTT
CDR3: CASKGTGQNQPQHF

size: once
D: TRBD1
V: TRBV5-5
J: TRBJ1-1
DNA: TGTGCCAGCAGCTTGGCGAAGACAGGGGACACTGAAGCTTTCTTT
CDR3: CASSLAKTGDTEAFF

size: .
D: .
V: TRBV5-1
J: TRBJ1-1
DNA: TGCGCCAGCAGCCCCGAAGGGGAGGGCAGAACTTTCTTT
CDR3: CASSPEGEGRTFF

size: .
D: .
V: TRBV5-6
J: TRBJ1-2
DNA: TGTGCCAGCAGCTTGTTTACACCCGATGGCTACACCTTC
CDR3: CASSLFTPDGYTF

size: .
D: TRBD1
V: TRBV6-5
J: TRBJ1-1
DNA: TGTGCCAGCATGAGGACAGGGGAGACTGAAGCTTTCTTT
CDR3: CASMRTGETEAFF

size: .
D: TRBD1
V: TRBV7-9
J: TRBJ1-2
DNA: TGTGCCAGCAGCCTAGCCACCGGGACAGGGGGCTCTAACTATGGCTACACCTTC
CDR3: CASSLATGTGGSNYGYTF

size: .
D: TRBD2
V: TRBV7-9
J: TRBJ2-1
DNA: TGTGCCAGCAGCCCCACTAGCGTCGAGCAGTTCTTC
CDR3: CASSPTSVEQFF

size: .
D: .
V: TRBV27
J: TRBJ2-2
DNA: TGTGCCAGCAGTTTTGGGGGAGCGGGCATCGGGGAGCTGTTTTTT
CDR3: CASSFGGAGIGELFF

size: .
D: .
V: TRBV5-6
J: TRBJ2-7
DNA: TGTGCCAGCAGCCTAGGAAGGACCTACGAGCAGTACTTC
CDR3: CASSLGRTYEQYF

size: .
D: TRBD1
V: TRBV9
J: TRBJ1-4
DNA: TGTGCCAGCAGCGTCGGACAGGCTAATGAAAAACTGTTTTTT
CDR3: CASSVGQANEKLFF

size: .
D: TRBD2
V: TRBV13
J: TRBJ2-3
DNA: TGTGCCAGCAGCTTAATGATAGCGGGGGGGCCGTCGACAGATACGCAGTATTTT
CDR3: CASSLMIAGGPSTDTQYF

size: .
D: TRBD2
V: TRBV30
J: TRBJ2-3
DNA: TGTGCCTGGAGTGTCGGGGGGGCTACAGATACGCAGTATTTT
CDR3: CAWSVGGATDTQYF

size: .
D: TRBD2
V: TRBV19
J: TRBJ2-1
DNA: TGTGCCAGTAGTATGGGGGAGGGACTAGTCAGTAGGAATGAGCAGTTCTTC
CDR3: CASSMGEGLVSRNEQFF

size: .
D: .
V: TRBV10-3
J: TRBJ2-6
DNA: TGTGCCATCCGACCTAGTTCTGGGGCCAACGTCCTGACTTTC
CDR3: CAIRPSSGANVLTF

size: .
D: .
V: TRBV10-3
J: TRBJ1-2
DNA: TGTGCCATCAGTGACCCCGGCGACATATTGTATGGCTACACCTTC
CDR3: CAISDPGDILYGYTF

size: .
D: TRBD1
V: TRBV7-3
J: TRBJ2-2
DNA: TGTGCCAGCAGGACCGGGACAGGGAGAACCGGGGAGCTGTTTTTT
CDR3: CASRTGTGRTGELFF

size: .
D: TRBD2
V: TRBV6-2/TRBV6-3
J: TRBJ2-7
DNA: TGTGCCAGCAGTTACAGCGGGGGGGTCTACGAGCAGTACTTC
CDR3: CASSYSGGVYEQYF